This TCR beta chain was profiled in a study of human T cells and chemical hapten exposure. Study context: A patient group, mainly female, showed alopecia areata, totalis or universalis.

In TCRdb, the RACE reads were re-called with MiXCR into one record per CDR3 protein. Of roughly 160,000 distinct CDR3 sequences listed, about 14% are singletons. Trimming took 5 bases from V and 8 from J; bases not matched to a gene: 18. The germline V gene has CDR1 SGHVS and CDR2 FNYEAQ. This CDR3 comprises 17 residues. Time point meaning: patch test 1, 2 weeks after DPC sensitization. Treatment denoted: therapeutic diphenylcyclopropenone sensitization with weekly scalp DPC. This clonotype was observed many times. The clonotype originates from a woman in her 30s with alopecia areata. Some clones in this sample may be carry-over from other donors' samples. The sequences come from whole blood, collected in connection with sensitization to the hapten diphenylcyclopropenone (DPC). This chain uses TRBV7-6 with TRBJ1-3, with TRBD1 identical over 7 bases. CDR3 bases: TGTGCCAGCAGCCGAGGACAGGCTATGTTGTCGACGGACACCATATATTTT. Its translation is CASSRGQAMLSTDTIYF.